Sequencing of this T cell receptor (beta chain) was carried out in a study of shared clonotypes between healthy human individuals. Naive CD8 cells, CD45RO-negative and positively selected for CCR7, excluded terminally differentiated effector memory CD45RA+ cells. Study-level points and caveats: Among non-shared clonotypes, generation probabilities were lower than among those shared by all four donors. Between a few donors, naive CD4 clonotypes were shared at a level of around 5.2%. Estimated clonotype richness was generally higher in naive than memory subsets.

There are 15 residues in the CDR3. Between the trimmed V and J ends, which lost 1 base and 4 bases, there was a span of 11 bases. The germline CDR1 and CDR2 sequences are MNHEY and SMNVEV (reference sequence). This clone was seen a handful of times. Its antigen is still unknown. TCRdb's table, derived via immunoSEQ multiplex PCR, lists solely in-frame clones and lacks some. In the table there are roughly 2.1 million clones, under 95% of which are singletons. The chain is built from TRBV27 and TRBJ1-5; weak D call: TRBD1 (5 bases). Input material: naive CD8+ T cells from PBMCs. This TCR derives from a man younger than 35 in good health. Some clones in this sample may be carry-over from other donors' samples. The CDR3 sequence is CASSLYRDENQPQHF. CDR3 sequence (DNA): TGTGCCAGCAGTTTATATCGGGACGAAAATCAGCCCCAGCATTTT.